The next 30 T cell receptor beta chains were all read from a single sample in a study of post-analysis software for immune sequencing data. Points from the study as a whole: The five TRBV segments detected at higher frequency in patients than in controls included TRBV5-6, TRBV5-1 and TRBV20-1.

Prepared libraries of TCR beta cDNA carried unique molecular identifiers. A single record per CDR3 protein comes from TCRdb applying MiXCR to the PCR reads. The sample carries about 770,000 distinct CDR3 sequences, 40% to 55% recorded once. These TCRs' antigens remain unknown. Sequenced material: blood. The receptors originated from a girl under 18 with multiple sclerosis.

The J gene is TRBJ2-7, the V gene TRBV20-1, with TRBD1 matching over 9 bases. CDR3 size: 13 residues. J was trimmed by 1 base and V by 5 bases; bases with no gene match: 3. Germline CDR1 DFQATT, CDR2 SNEGSKA (reference sequence). The CDR3 protein is CSASGTGSYEQYF. In nucleotides, the CDR3 is TGCAGTGCTTCCGGGACAGGGTCCTACGAGCAGTACTTC.

This clonotype was seen a few times. CDR3 sequence: CASSVGFGLAGEEQYF. The CDR3, as DNA: TGTGCCAGCAGCGTAGGTTTCGGACTAGCGGGAGAAGAGCAGTACTTC. The gene calls are TRBV9 and TRBJ2-5; 13 bases align to TRBD2. Germline CDR1 SGDLS, CDR2 YYNGEE. V was clipped by 0 bases and J by 11 bases; unmatched bases: 10. This CDR3 region has 16 residues.

J is TRBJ2-7 and V is TRBV12-3 or TRBV12-4; D gene uncertain. V shed 5 bases and J shed 2 bases, with 10 bases lying between them. The CDR3 is made up of 13 amino acids. CDR3 amino acids: CASSGLRAYEQYF. In DNA, the CDR3 is TGTGCCAGCAGTGGTCTTAGGGCCTACGAGCAGTACTTC.

The chain recombines TRBV4-2 with TRBJ2-7; D may be TRBD1 (6 bases). Trimming removed 1 base at V and 6 bases at J, with 22 bases between. The CDR3 runs 17 residues. The germline gives CDR1 LGHNA, CDR2 YNFKEQ. CDR3 sequence (DNA): TGTGCCAGCAGCCAAGCTCACAGGGACCCAACAACCTGCGAGCAGTACTTC. Protein product: CASSQAHRDPTTCEQYF.

This clonotype occurred a few times. The rearrangement joins TRBV27 to TRBJ2-1; D unclear. The CDR3 contains 13 residues. Germline V CDR1 and CDR2: MNHEY, SMNVEV (reference sequence). V shed 6 bases and J shed 7 bases, with 13 bases lying between them. CDR3 protein: CASSPSDRNEQFF. The DNA of the CDR3 is TGTGCCAGCAGCCCCTCGGACCGAAATGAGCAGTTCTTC.

The chain employs TRBV19 and TRBJ1-1, with a possible D match to TRBD1 (5 bases). The germline CDR1 and CDR2 sequences are LNHDA and SQIVND (reference sequence). The CDR3 is 14 residues long. Between the trimmed V and J ends, which lost 7 bases and 7 bases, there was a span of 19 bases. CDR3 protein: CASTPGPGADEAFF. CDR3 in DNA: TGTGCCAGTACCCCAGGACCTGGGGCAGATGAAGCTTTCTTT.

The V call is TRBV9, the J call TRBJ1-2; no clear D gene. Germline CDR1 SGDLS, CDR2 YYNGEE. The CDR3 runs to 15 residues. V gave up 4 bases and J gave up 3 bases, with 16 bases separating them. The CDR3 sequence: CASSPRYGLDYGYTF. CDR3 bases: TGTGCCAGCAGCCCCCGCTACGGGCTTGACTATGGCTACACCTTC.

The chain couples TRBV27 to TRBJ2-5, with 7 bases lining up with TRBD2. Germline V lookup: CDR1 MNHEY, CDR2 SMNVEV (reference sequence). This CDR3 spans 14 amino acids. The junction had 11 bases not matched to a gene; V was cut back by 2 bases and J by 11 bases. The CDR3 reads CASSLGSDGREQYF. In DNA form, the CDR3 reads TGTGCCAGCAGTTTAGGGTCCGATGGGAGGGAGCAGTACTTC.

The V gene is TRBV28, the J gene TRBJ2-1; weak D call: TRBD2 (5 bases). V was pared by 6 bases and J by 4 bases, with 22 bases between. Germline V lookup: CDR1 MDHEN, CDR2 SYDVKM. This CDR3 contains 17 residues. The CDR3 DNA reads TGTGCCAGCAGATCCCTTCGCGGAGCGGAGACGTACAATGAGCAGTTCTTC. Translating gives CASRSLRGAETYNEQFF.

V gene TRBV19 combines with J gene TRBJ2-3; D gene uncertain. V was shortened by 10 bases and J by 4 bases, with 9 bases between the two germline ends. The V gene's germline CDR1 is LNHDA and CDR2 SQIVND (reference sequence). The CDR3 has 11 residues. The CDR3 sequence is CATCSADTQYF. As DNA, the CDR3 is TGTGCCACCTGCTCTGCAGATACGCAGTATTTT.

CDR3 loop: CASKNLPGSGSPTTYNEQFF. The CDR3 DNA is TGTGCCAGCAAAAACCTTCCTGGTAGCGGGAGTCCAACCACCTACAATGAGCAGTTCTTC. The chain combines TRBV4-2 with TRBJ2-1; 9 positions match TRBD2. The germline V gene encodes CDR1 LGHNA and CDR2 YNFKEQ. J was trimmed by 2 bases and V by 7 bases; bases with no gene match: 21. This CDR3 comprises 20 residues.

Only a few counts were recorded for this clonotype. CDR3 DNA: TGCAGCGTTGGATATAAAGGAGGAGAGACCCAGTACTTC. Residues: CSVGYKGGETQYF. The V and J genes are TRBV29-1 and TRBJ2-5; perhaps TRBD2 as D (5 bases). CDR3 length equals 13 residues. Trimming cost V 4 bases and J 4 bases, with 13 bases left between them. The germline V gene encodes CDR1 SQVTM and CDR2 ANQGSEA. Complete variable domain (other parts from reference TRBV29-1 and TRBJ2-5): SAVISQKPSRDICQRGTSLTIQCQVDSQVTMMFWYRQQPGQSLTLIATANQGSEATYESGFVIDKFPISRPNLTFSTLTVSNMSPEDSSIYLCSVGYKGGETQYFGPGTRLLVL.

The gene calls are TRBV12-3 or TRBV12-4 and TRBJ1-2; D is unclear. This CDR3 region has 14 residues. The ends were cut back, 4 bases at V and 4 bases at J, with 13 bases in the middle. CDR3 coding DNA: TGTGCCAGCAGTTCAAACGGACCGGGCTATGGCTACACCTTC. Its translation is CASSSNGPGYGYTF.

This clonotype was seen a few times. The chain links TRBV5-8 to TRBJ1-2, with 7 bases fitting TRBD1. Germline CDR1 SGHTS, CDR2 YDEGEE. V lost 0 bases to trimming and J lost 4 bases; unmatched junction nucleotides: 6. The CDR3 has 15 amino acids. CDR3 loop: CASSLEGQQTYGYTF. DNA of the CDR3: TGTGCCAGCAGCTTGGAGGGACAGCAGACCTATGGCTACACCTTC.

The CDR3 loop is CASSLSLTGNQPQHF. CDR3 sequence (DNA): TGTGCCAGCAGTTTATCGCTAACAGGGAATCAGCCCCAGCATTTT. The rearrangement uses TRBV27 and TRBJ1-5; D possibly corresponds to TRBD1 (6 bases). With 0 bases removed from V and 4 bases from J, the gap between germline ends came to 10 bases. Germline V gene data show CDR1 as MNHEY and CDR2 as SMNVEV (reference sequence). The CDR3 has 15 residues.

The chain couples TRBV30 to TRBJ1-2; 7 nucleotides agree with TRBD1. From germline, CDR1 is GTSNPN and CDR2 SVGIG (reference sequence). The CDR3 has 11 residues. Trimming cost V 4 bases and J 8 bases; bases outside gene matches: 4. The CDR3 loop is CAWNRGFGYTF. The CDR3, as DNA: TGTGCCTGGAACAGGGGATTCGGCTACACCTTC.

This clonotype has just a few counts. The chain combines TRBV21-1 with TRBJ2-4; TRBD1 reflects the table's D call only, with no check against the DNA. TRBV21-1 has pseudogene status. The CDR3 contains 18 residues. This chain's CDR3 is CASNPAPRGRLAKNIQYF. DNA for the CDR3: TGTGCCAGCAATCCTGCCCCTCGGGGGCGCCTAGCCAAAAACATTCAGTACTTC.

This clonotype turned up a few times. The genes are TRBV7-2 and TRBJ2-1; 8 bases fit TRBD2. Per germline, CDR1 SGHTA and CDR2 FQGNSA. The CDR3 is made up of 15 amino acids. Unmatched junction bases numbered 6, after V lost 5 bases and J lost 3 bases. The CDR3 sequence is CASSHSGDYYNEQFF. In nucleotides, the CDR3 is TGTGCCAGCAGCCATAGCGGGGATTACTACAATGAGCAGTTCTTC.

On this clonotype itself: This clone may be a read error of a much larger clone one base away. V and J are TRBV29-1 and TRBJ2-7, with 7 bases lining up with TRBD1. CDR1 is SQVTM, CDR2 ANQGSEA, per germline. The CDR3 totals 12 residues. The CDR3 coding sequence is TGCAGCGTTGAACGCGGACAGGCTGAGCAGTGCTTC. Residues: CSVERGQAEQCF.

The chain combines TRBV7-2 with TRBJ2-5; tentative D call: TRBD2 (5 bases). The better agreement between TRBJ2-7 and the DNA end casts doubt on the J call. The CDR3 totals 15 residues. Germline assignment: CDR1 SGHTA and CDR2 FQGNSA. The CDR3 coding sequence is TGTGCCAGCAGTCCCCTTCTAGCAGGAGCTAACGAGCAGTACTTC. This gives the protein CASSPLLAGANEQYF.

The chain has TRBV6-4 and TRBJ2-1; TRBD1 is a possible D gene (6 bases). Per the germline V gene, CDR1 is MRHNA and CDR2 is SNTAGT. The CDR3 runs 15 residues. V was pared by 4 bases and J by 0 bases, with 10 bases between. CDR3: CASSVRGGSYNEQFF. The CDR3 bases are TGTGCCAGCAGTGTCAGGGGCGGCTCCTACAATGAGCAGTTCTTC.

CDR3 nucleotides: TGTGCCAGCAGTTTATGGACAGGGAACTACGAGCAGTACTTC. Its translation: CASSLWTGNYEQYF. The J gene is TRBJ2-7, the V gene TRBV27; 8 nucleotides align to TRBD1. V shed 1 base and J 3 bases; nucleotides not matched to a gene: 2. Germline assignment: CDR1 MNHEY and CDR2 SMNVEV (reference sequence). This CDR3 region has 14 residues.

This clonotype was detected only a few times. CDR3 sequence (DNA): TGTGCCAGCAGCTTATTTGCCCACGAGCAGTACTTC. It encodes CASSLFAHEQYF. The V gene is TRBV7-8, the J gene TRBJ2-5; no definite D call. The DNA end is more similar to TRBJ2-7, so the J call may be wrong. The germline V gene has CDR1 SGHVS and CDR2 FQNEAQ. The CDR3 runs to 12 residues.

This sequence joins TRBV7-9 and TRBJ1-2; 7 bases map to TRBD1. The CDR3 is 15 residues long. The V segment lost 5 bases and the J segment 4 bases; nucleotides outside the gene matches: 10. CDR1 is SEHNR and CDR2 is FQNEAQ in the germline V gene (reference sequence). CDR3 nucleotide sequence: TGTGCCAGCAGCCCCTACGACAGGGTTACCTATGGCTACACCTTC. Protein: CASSPYDRVTYGYTF.

The gene calls are TRBV7-6 and TRBJ2-1, with 10 positions matching TRBD1. V trimming: 4 bases; J trimming: 10 bases; junction bases outside the gene matches: 7. Per germline, CDR1 SGHVS and CDR2 FNYEAQ. The CDR3 is 14 residues long. The CDR3 reads CASSSGQGVGEQFF. The CDR3 DNA reads TGTGCCAGCAGCTCCGGACAGGGGGTGGGGGAGCAGTTCTTC.

This clonotype was counted a few times. The rearrangement joins TRBV28 to TRBJ1-5; D perhaps matches TRBD1 (5 bases). Germline V lookup: CDR1 MDHEN, CDR2 SYDVKM. Trimming cost V 3 bases and J 6 bases, with 12 bases left between them. The CDR3 length is 14 residues. The CDR3 bases are TGTGCCAGCAGTTTCTCTGTGGGGCCTCAGCCCCAGCATTTT. Amino acid sequence: CASSFSVGPQPQHF. Using reference TRBV28 and TRBJ1-5 for the parts outside the CDR3, the full variable domain is DVKVTQSSRYLVKRTGEKVFLECVQDMDHENMFWYRQDPGLGLRLIYFSYDVKMKEKGDIPEGYSVSREKKERFSLILESASTNQTSMYLCASSFSVGPQPQHFGDGTRLSIL.

This chain connects TRBV28 to TRBJ2-5; 8 nucleotides align to TRBD2. This CDR3 region has 16 residues. V lost 2 bases to trimming and J lost 4 bases; unmatched junction nucleotides: 9. Germline CDR1 is MDHEN and CDR2 is SYDVKM. CDR3 residues: CASSLGALAGPETQYF. The DNA of the CDR3 is TGTGCCAGCAGTTTAGGAGCTCTAGCGGGCCCAGAGACCCAGTACTTC.

The J gene is TRBJ2-7, the V gene TRBV4-2, with D perhaps assigned TRBD1 or TRBD2 (5 bases each). The germline V gene encodes CDR1 LGHNA and CDR2 YNFKEQ. This CDR3 has 13 residues. Trimming removed 4 bases at V and 3 bases at J, with 10 bases between. The CDR3 DNA is TGTGCCAGCAGCCCTGATGGGGGCTACGAGCAGTACTTC. Translating gives CASSPDGGYEQYF.

This chain connects TRBV4-2 to TRBJ1-1, with D tentatively TRBD1 (5 bases). V was cut by 0 bases and J by 7 bases, with 12 bases left in between. Germline lookup yields CDR1 LGHNA and CDR2 YNFKEQ. This CDR3 region has 14 residues. The CDR3 DNA reads as TGTGCCAGCAGCCAAGATGGGGCAGGGATTGAAGCTTTCTTT. Amino acid sequence: CASSQDGAGIEAFF.

The gene calls are TRBV20-1 and TRBJ2-1; no definite D call. V lost 3 bases and J 6 bases, leaving 9 bases between the germline ends. Germline assignment: CDR1 DFQATT and CDR2 SNEGSKA (reference sequence). The CDR3 has 12 residues. In nucleotides, the CDR3 is TGCAGTGCTAGTACCGAACCCAATGAGCAGTTCTTC. Encoded protein: CSASTEPNEQFF.